Below are 30 T cell receptor beta chains sequenced from a single sample in a study of T cells after yellow fever vaccination. TCRdb reprocessed the 5' RACE reads via MiXCR and lists one record per CDR3 protein. The data hold about 320,000 distinct CDR3 sequences, with 3.5% to 5% observed a single time. The sequencing used PBMCs, collected 15 days after the yellow fever booster vaccination. Receptors were obtained from a young man who received the YFV17D yellow fever vaccine.

This clonotype was seen ten or more times. V usage is TRBV6-5 and J usage is TRBJ1-6; D unresolved. This CDR3 contains 15 residues. The V and J ends lost 2 bases and 9 bases respectively, with 14 bases between them. Per germline, CDR1 MNHEY and CDR2 SVGAGI. The CDR3, as DNA: TGTGCCAGCAGTTACGGCCCCCCGGAGAGTTCACCCCTCCACTTT. As protein: CASSYGPPESSPLHF.

This clonotype was recorded many times. Germline and junction disagree at one end, which may indicate a read error. CDR3 DNA: TGTGCCAGCAGTGTCGGGATCCTGACGATCTTC. Protein: CASSVGILTIF. The chain joins TRBV2 to TRBJ1-2; D gene unclear. The CDR3 length is 11 residues. The germline V gene encodes CDR1 SNHLY and CDR2 FYNNEI.

The chain is built from TRBV4-2 and TRBJ2-3, with D perhaps being TRBD1 or TRBD2 (5 bases each). CDR1 LGHNA and CDR2 YNFKEQ come from the germline V gene. Trimming pared 0 bases from V and 3 bases from J, leaving 13 bases between. The CDR3 consists of 16 residues. CDR3 in amino acids: CASSQEGERGTDTQYF. DNA of the CDR3: TGTGCCAGCAGCCAAGAGGGTGAGAGGGGTACAGATACGCAGTATTTT.

The J gene is TRBJ2-1, the V gene TRBV5-1, with TRBD2 identical over 8 bases. Germline V gene lookup returns CDR1 SGHRS and CDR2 YFSETQ. The CDR3 contains 15 residues. V gave up 5 bases and J gave up 4 bases; unmatched junction bases: 8. The DNA of the CDR3 is TGCGCCAGCAGGGCACTAGCGGACACGTACAATGAGCAGTTCTTC. Encoded protein: CASRALADTYNEQFF.

This clonotype occurred a few times. The chain employs TRBV6-4 and TRBJ2-2, with a possible D match to TRBD2 (6 bases). Germline V gene data show CDR1 as MRHNA and CDR2 as SNTAGT. Trimming left V 0 bases short and J 0 bases short, with 8 bases between. The CDR3 has 16 residues. CDR3 sequence: CASSDSWGANTGELFF. In nucleotides, the CDR3 is TGTGCCAGCAGTGACTCATGGGGGGCGAACACCGGGGAGCTGTTTTTT.

This clonotype was seen a handful of times. The chain links TRBV20-1 to TRBJ2-5; D unclear. The CDR3 is 11 amino acids. Germline CDR1 and CDR2: DFQATT and SNEGSKA (reference sequence). The V end lost 4 bases, the J end lost 4 bases, and 7 bases lay between the germline ends. CDR3 bases: TGCAGTGCTATCTGGGTAGAGACCCAGTACTTC. Its protein is CSAIWVETQYF.

The sample holds many counts of this clonotype. The rearrangement uses TRBV7-2 and TRBJ1-2, with no clear D. This CDR3 spans 12 amino acids. Trimming removed 3 bases from V and 8 bases from J, with 10 bases in between. Germline V gives CDR1 SGHTA, CDR2 FQGNSA. The CDR3 is CASSFEAGGYTF. In DNA, the CDR3 is TGTGCCAGCAGCTTTGAGGCGGGCGGCTACACCTTC.

This clonotype showed up many times. The rearrangement joins TRBV20-1 to TRBJ2-3; a weak D match, TRBD2 (5 bases). Germline CDR1 and CDR2: DFQATT and SNEGSKA (reference sequence). The CDR3 is made up of 15 amino acids. V shed 0 bases and J shed 6 bases, with 16 bases lying between them. The CDR3 DNA sequence: TGCAGTGCTAGAGATCGGCGACGGGATCATGATACGCAGTATTTT. It encodes CSARDRRRDHDTQYF.

This clonotype was counted a few times. The rearrangement joins TRBV5-1 to TRBJ1-4, with 10 bases identical to TRBD1. V lost 3 bases, J lost 3 bases, and 8 bases stayed unmatched. The CDR3 is 17 residues long. Germline CDR1 SGHRS, CDR2 YFSETQ. CDR3: CASSSGTGDAANEKLFF. Here the CDR3 DNA reads TGCGCCAGCAGCTCCGGGACAGGGGATGCGGCTAATGAAAAACTGTTTTTT.

This clonotype came up many times. The chain uses TRBV12-3 or TRBV12-4 and TRBJ1-2, with a possible D match to TRBD1 (6 bases). V shed 5 bases and J shed 6 bases, with 19 bases lying between them. The CDR3 covers 15 residues. The CDR3 protein is CASSPGQWGMNGYTF. The CDR3 region has the DNA TGTGCCAGCAGTCCCGGACAGTGGGGTATGAATGGCTACACCTTC.

This clonotype has a count of ten or more. This rearrangement joins TRBV5-1 to TRBJ2-7; 9 bases match TRBD2. Germline lookup yields CDR1 SGHRS and CDR2 YFSETQ. The CDR3 extends over 15 amino acids. V gave up 4 bases and J gave up 3 bases; unmatched junction bases: 8. CDR3 sequence (DNA): TGCGCCAGCAGCCCCATAAGCGGGGGGTTCTACGAGCAGTACGTC. Translated, it gives CASSPISGGFYEQYV.

This clonotype has ten or more counts. V and J are TRBV29-1 and TRBJ2-2; D remains unclear. The V end was cut by 2 bases, the J end by 8 bases, with 12 bases between. Germline assignment: CDR1 SQVTM and CDR2 ANQGSEA. The CDR3 has 13 amino acids. In DNA, the CDR3 is TGCAGCGTTGAATCCAGGAGAGAGGGGGAGCTGTTTTTT. This gives the protein CSVESRREGELFF.

This clonotype was detected many times. The chain recombines TRBV20-1 with TRBJ2-3; TRBD1 aligns across 8 bases. The CDR3 consists of 14 residues. J lost 5 bases, V lost 5 bases, and 9 bases had no gene match. The germline V gene encodes CDR1 DFQATT and CDR2 SNEGSKA (reference sequence). CDR3 sequence reads: CSAQPTGALDTQYF. CDR3 DNA sequence: TGCAGTGCTCAACCGACAGGGGCTCTAGATACGCAGTATTTT.

V and J are TRBV4-2 and TRBJ1-2, with TRBD1 identical over 10 bases. With V trimmed by 0 bases and J by 2 bases, 6 bases remained unmatched. CDR1 LGHNA and CDR2 YNFKEQ come from the germline V gene. The CDR3 sequence is 17 residues long. The CDR3: CASSQDLGTGDNYGYTF. The CDR3 coding sequence is TGTGCCAGCAGCCAAGATCTTGGGACAGGGGACAACTATGGCTACACCTTC.

The chain carries TRBV25-1 and TRBJ2-7, with D hard to call. The germline gives CDR1 MGHDK, CDR2 SYGVNS. V was trimmed by 4 bases and J by 3 bases, leaving 10 bases between them. The CDR3 contains 13 residues. Here the CDR3 reads CASSGRPFYEQYF. The CDR3 DNA sequence: TGTGCCAGCAGTGGCCGCCCCTTCTACGAGCAGTACTTC.

The chain combines TRBV18 with TRBJ1-2; weak D call: TRBD1 (5 bases). The ends were cut back, 3 bases at V and 8 bases at J, with 13 bases in the middle. CDR3 size: 13 residues. Germline V gene sequence: CDR1 KGHSH, CDR2 LQKENI. The CDR3 sequence: CASSPPGGSGYTF. For the CDR3, the DNA is TGTGCCAGCTCACCCCCGGGGGGGTCCGGCTACACCTTC.

This sequence joins TRBV10-3 and TRBJ1-1, with 7 bases identical to TRBD1. CDR1 and CDR2 from the germline V gene are ENHRY and SYGVKD. V gave up 6 bases and J gave up 0 bases; unmatched junction bases: 4. This CDR3 has 14 residues. The DNA of the CDR3 is TGTGCCATCAGCGGACAGGTCATGAACACTGAAGCTTTCTTT. Translated, it gives CAISGQVMNTEAFF.

Only a few counts were recorded for this clonotype. This chain uses TRBV5-1 with TRBJ1-2; a possible D gene is TRBD1 (5 bases). The ends were cut back, 0 bases at V and 9 bases at J, with 15 bases in the middle. This CDR3 comprises 14 residues. The germline CDR1 and CDR2 sequences are SGHRS and YFSETQ. The CDR3 nucleotides are TGCGCCAGCAGCTTGGCCGGGGCAGATTCCAGCTACACCTTC. Residues: CASSLAGADSSYTF.

The sample holds many counts of this clonotype. CDR3 DNA sequence: TGTGCCAGCAGCCCGGAGGTAGTCCTCGAGCAGTACGTC. Protein product: CASSPEVVLEQYV. The chain recombines TRBV11-2 with TRBJ2-7; possibly TRBD2 for D (5 bases). The CDR3 has 13 amino acids. The germline V gene has CDR1 SGHAT and CDR2 FQNNGV. V lost 5 bases to trimming and J lost 6 bases, with 14 bases between them.

This chain joins TRBV9 and TRBJ1-1; D remains ambiguous. Germline CDR1 is SGDLS and CDR2 is YYNGEE. Trimming stripped 0 bases from V and 3 bases from J, with 6 bases between. This CDR3 contains 13 residues. The CDR3 protein is CASSVDADTEAFF. The DNA for the CDR3 is TGTGCCAGCAGCGTAGATGCGGACACTGAAGCTTTCTTT.

This clonotype was picked up many times. The V call is TRBV7-9, the J call TRBJ2-5, with 7 nucleotides matching TRBD2. The CDR3 has 14 residues. The germline CDR1 and CDR2 sequences are SEHNR and FQNEAQ (reference sequence). Trimming cost V 1 base and J 5 bases; bases outside gene matches: 4. CDR3: CASSLVAGVETQYF. CDR3 bases: TGTGCCAGCAGCTTAGTCGCGGGGGTTGAGACCCAGTACTTC.

This chain uses TRBV24-1 with TRBJ2-1, with 9 bases identical to TRBD2. The CDR3 loop spans 15 amino acids. Germline lookup yields CDR1 KGHDR and CDR2 SFDVKD. The V gene end was trimmed by 3 bases and the J gene end by 4 bases; junction bases not matched to a gene: 3. Written as DNA, the CDR3 is TGTGCCACCAGTGATCAGCGGGGGGCTTACAATGAGCAGTTCTTC. Protein: CATSDQRGAYNEQFF.

This clonotype was counted many times. The CDR3 DNA sequence: TGCAGTGTCCGGGCCCCTAGCGGGGGGATCACAGATACGCAGTATTTT. This translates into CSVRAPSGGITDTQYF. This chain uses TRBV20-1 with TRBJ2-3; 11 bases agree with TRBD2. Germline V CDR1 and CDR2: DFQATT, SNEGSKA (reference sequence). J was trimmed by 2 bases and V by 7 bases; bases with no gene match: 11. This CDR3 region has 16 residues.

This clonotype was seen a few times. CDR3: CATSDFPEKNTGELFF. The CDR3 nucleotides read TGTGCCACCAGTGATTTCCCAGAAAAGAACACCGGGGAGCTGTTTTTT. This chain links TRBV24-1 with TRBJ2-2; no clear D. The ends were cut back, 1 base at V and 1 base at J, with 9 bases in the middle. The CDR3 runs 16 residues. Per germline, CDR1 KGHDR and CDR2 SFDVKD.

This clonotype was detected only a few times. This rearrangement joins TRBV11-1 to TRBJ1-1; no firm D call. The CDR3 contains 11 residues. With 2 bases removed from V and 8 bases from J, the gap between germline ends came to 6 bases. CDR1 and CDR2 (germline): SGHAT, FQDESV (reference sequence). CDR3 nucleotides: TGTGCCAGCAGCTTATATCGGGAAGCTTTCTTT. The encoded protein is CASSLYREAFF.

This clonotype was observed many times. The CDR3 protein is CSARDRINSNQPQHF. CDR3 sequence (DNA): TGCAGTGCTAGAGACAGGATCAATAGCAATCAGCCCCAGCATTTT. The V gene is TRBV20-1, the J gene TRBJ1-5; D uncertain. Germline CDR1 reads DFQATT; CDR2 reads SNEGSKA (reference sequence). The CDR3 contains 15 residues. Trimming took off 0 bases at V and 0 bases at J, with 9 bases between the two ends.

This clonotype was seen ten or more times. This sequence joins TRBV29-1 and TRBJ2-7; D might be TRBD1 (5 bases). The length of the CDR3 is 12 residues. Trimming cost V 4 bases and J 3 bases, with 10 bases left between them. Germline CDR1 is SQVTM and CDR2 is ANQGSEA. The CDR3 DNA reads as TGCAGCGTTGCGGACAATAGCTACGAGCAGTACTTC. Its protein is CSVADNSYEQYF.

This clonotype has only a few counts. This chain links TRBV6-1 with TRBJ1-1, with D possibly matching TRBD1 (6 bases). CDR1 and CDR2 (germline): MNHNS, SASEGT. The V gene lost 9 bases and the J gene lost 1 base, with 15 bases spanning the gap. The CDR3 contains 14 residues. CDR3 residues: CASLPGHSNTEAFF. DNA of the CDR3: TGTGCCAGTCTCCCGGGACATTCGAACACTGAAGCTTTCTTT.

The rearrangement links TRBV20-1 to TRBJ2-3; D is unresolved. Germline V gene data show CDR1 as DFQATT and CDR2 as SNEGSKA (reference sequence). Trimming took 6 bases from V and 0 from J, leaving 16 bases between them. The CDR3 loop spans 15 amino acids. As DNA, the CDR3 is TGCAGTGCCTATAAGGCTAGATCTAGCACAGATACGCAGTATTTT. Translated, it gives CSAYKARSSTDTQYF.

This clonotype came up many times. The chain recombines TRBV7-2 with TRBJ1-4, with D unresolved. The CDR3 covers 13 residues. Per the germline V gene, CDR1 is SGHTA and CDR2 is FQGNSA. V lost 0 bases and J 7 bases, leaving 6 bases between the germline ends. CDR3 coding DNA: TGTGCCAGCAGCTTAGCAGGGTTTGAAAAACTGTTTTTT. Protein product: CASSLAGFEKLFF.